The source of this T cell receptor beta chain is a study of CD4 T cells in relation to SARS-CoV-2 and coronaviruses. The assay was immunoSEQ multiplex PCR, and TCRdb's table has in-frame clones only and misses some. The table shows 15,000 to 25,000 clones, with about 86% occurring only once. In the case of this clone: Its target is unknown.

CD4+ T cells from unexposed donors were obtained before the COVID-19 pandemic (2011-2018). The cells were cultured for approximately 10 days before CD4+ T cells were isolated. Testing used SARS-CoV-2 S/N and four cold-coronavirus spikes on unexposed-donor CD4+ T cells, cells permitting. Deletions cut 6 bases from V and 2 bases from J, with 18 bases between. Germline V lookup: CDR1 MNHEY, CDR2 SVGEGT. The CDR3 is made up of 16 amino acids. The specimen was CD4+ T cells from PBMCs, cultured in vitro. The J gene is TRBJ2-3, the V gene TRBV6-2 or TRBV6-3, with a tentative D call TRBD2 (6 bases). This sequence originates from a human donor in good health. DNA for the CDR3: TGTGCCAGCAGCAATGCCGCTTTAGCGGCCACAGATACGCAGTATTTT. This gives the protein CASSNAALAATDTQYF.